The 7 T cell receptor beta chains presented below share a single source sample, sequenced in a study of blood T cell repertoires in COVID-19. Clones were sequenced by immunoSEQ multiplex PCR, and TCRdb holds only the in-frame ones, with some missing. The sample carries 250,000 or so clones, 89% recorded once. The sequenced sample was peripheral blood. These TCRs come from a woman in her thirties or forties who had recovered from COVID-19.

The chain employs TRBV14 and TRBJ2-1; tentative D call: TRBD2 (6 bases). V was shortened by 5 bases and J by 4 bases, with 15 bases between the two germline ends. The germline V gene encodes CDR1 SGHDN and CDR2 FVKESK. This CDR3 region has 15 residues. CDR3 sequence reads: CASSARRADYNEQFF. The CDR3 region has the DNA TGTGCCAGCAGCGCCCGGAGGGCCGATTACAATGAGCAGTTCTTC.

The V gene is TRBV5-4, the J gene TRBJ1-1, with TRBD1 identical over 7 bases. Germline values: CDR1 SGHNT, CDR2 YYREEE (reference sequence). The CDR3 sequence is 17 residues long. With V trimmed by 0 bases and J by 0 bases, 8 bases remained unmatched. CDR3 nucleotides: TGTGCCAGCAGCTTGGGTCTTCTGGACAGGATGAACACTGAAGCTTTCTTT. Translating gives CASSLGLLDRMNTEAFF.

The chain couples TRBV5-4 to TRBJ2-3; tentatively, D is TRBD2 (6 bases). Between the trimmed V and J ends, which lost 4 bases and 4 bases, there was a span of 16 bases. Germline V gene data show CDR1 as SGHNT and CDR2 as YYREEE (reference sequence). CDR3 length: 15 amino acids. The CDR3 spells CASSRGGGYADTQYF. DNA for the CDR3: TGTGCCAGCAGCCGGGGAGGTGGCTACGCAGATACGCAGTATTTT. Full variable domain (outside the CDR3, taken from reference TRBV5-4 and TRBJ2-3): ETGVTQSPTHLIKTRGQQVTLRCSSQSGHNTVSWYQQALGQGPQFIFQYYREEENGRGNFPPRFSGLQFPNYSSELNVNALELDDSALYLCASSRGGGYADTQYFGPGTRLTVL.

The V and J genes are TRBV5-1 and TRBJ2-3, with D possibly TRBD2 on 6 matching bases. Germline V gene sequence: CDR1 SGHRS, CDR2 YFSETQ. Trimming cost V 4 bases and J 1 base, with 16 bases left between them. This CDR3 is 16 amino acids long. CDR3 DNA: TGCGCCAGCAGCATGGGCGGGGACGTACGCACAGATACGCAGTATTTT. Amino acid sequence: CASSMGGDVRTDTQYF.

The V call is TRBV28, the J call TRBJ2-3; D possibly corresponds to TRBD2 (6 bases). CDR3 length equals 15 residues. The V gene lost 2 bases and the J gene lost 0 bases, with 9 bases spanning the gap. The germline V gene has CDR1 MDHEN and CDR2 SYDVKM. CDR3 nucleotide sequence: TGTGCCAGCAGTTTACCCGGGAGTAGCACAGATACGCAGTATTTT. It translates to CASSLPGSSTDTQYF.

This chain connects TRBV11-3 to TRBJ2-1, with D possibly matching TRBD2 (5 bases). The V and J ends lost 1 base and 7 bases respectively, with 14 bases between them. Germline V gene lookup returns CDR1 SGHNT and CDR2 YENEEA. The CDR3 loop spans 15 amino acids. CDR3 loop: CASSLAVTPGNEQFF. The CDR3 region has the DNA TGTGCCAGCAGCTTAGCGGTCACCCCGGGGAATGAGCAGTTCTTC.

The chain joins TRBV12-2 to TRBJ1-5. TRBV12-2 is a listed pseudogene. CDR3 size: 11 residues. The CDR3 nucleotides are TGCGGGGGGGCATCAAGCCAGCCCCAGCATTTT. It translates to CGGASSQPQHF.